The clone carrying this T cell receptor (beta chain) came up a few times. Its antigen is not known. Every donor gave 8.5 to 10 milliliters of peripheral blood. The data are from a study of blood T cells in healthy people across ages. Study-level results: Naive T cell percentage showed a strong correlation with the diversity of TCR beta. The long-lived group displayed more naive CD4+ cells, plus higher diversity, than the aged donors did.

This CDR3 has 17 amino acids. The germline gives CDR1 SQVTM, CDR2 ANQGSEA. Germline trimming cut 0 bases from V and 1 base from J; bases unmatched to any gene: 6. For the second PCR, which ran for roughly 7 to 11 cycles, a sample-barcoded 5' primer and a J-beta primer mix were used. TCRdb reprocessed the 5' RACE reads with MiXCR, giving one entry per CDR3 protein. This table has roughly 1,000,000 distinct CDR3 sequences, around 25% appearing once. A further study also used this sample, focusing on T cells of mothers and their children.

V is TRBV29-1 and J is TRBJ2-1; TRBD2 aligns across 10 bases. The TCR originated in a girl between 2 and 10 years old in good health. Sequences were obtained from blood. The CDR3 bases are TGCAGCGTTGAAGATCTTAGCGGGAGGAGGTCCTACAATGAGCAGTTCTTC. This translates into CSVEDLSGRRSYNEQFF.